Below are 23 T cell receptor beta chains sequenced from a single sample in a study of T cells in Graves' hyperthyroidism and ophthalmopathy. Amplification yielded TCR beta CDR3 regions, with RNA transcripts as the source. HTBI primers were used for first-round RT-PCR of the TCR CDR3. Each CDR3 protein gets one entry after TCRdb re-called the multiplex PCR reads with MiXCR. The sample yields about 210,000 distinct CDR3 sequences, under 20% seen once. Sequenced input: blood. All receptors derive from a man in his fifties or sixties with Graves' hyperthyroidism.

Ten or more counts support this clonotype. The chain carries TRBV3-1 and TRBJ2-2; D call uncertain. In germline, CDR1 is LGHDT, CDR2 YNNKEL (reference sequence). The ends were cut back, 6 bases at V and 5 bases at J, with 10 bases in the middle. CDR3 size: 13 residues. The CDR3 coding sequence is TGTGCCAGCAGTTCTACAAGAACCGGGGAGCTGTTTTTT. Translation: CASSSTRTGELFF. Together with reference TRBV3-1 and TRBJ2-2, the CDR3 gives the full variable domain: DTAVSQTPKYLVTQMGNDKSIKCEQNLGHDTMYWYKQDSKKFLKIMFSYNNKELIINETVPNRFSPKSPDKAHLNLHINSLELGDSAVYFCASSSTRTGELFFGEGSRLTVL.

This clonotype has ten or more counts. This chain connects TRBV7-9 to TRBJ1-4; 7 positions agree with TRBD1. J lost 8 bases, V lost 7 bases, and 10 bases had no gene match. Germline-derived CDR1 and CDR2 are SEHNR and FQNEAQ (reference sequence). The length of the CDR3 is 14 residues. CDR3 loop: CASNRDRVGEKLFF. As DNA, the CDR3 is TGTGCCAGCAACCGCGACAGGGTCGGGGAAAAACTGTTTTTT.

The chain has TRBV2 and TRBJ2-1; D may be TRBD1 or TRBD2 (6 bases each). From germline, CDR1 is SNHLY and CDR2 FYNNEI. CDR3 length equals 14 residues. V was trimmed by 4 bases and J by 4 bases, leaving 11 bases between them. In DNA, the CDR3 is TGTGCCAGCAGTGCAGGGGAGGCGTACAATGAGCAGTTCTTC. This translates into CASSAGEAYNEQFF.

A word on this clonotype: Since a much larger clone is just one base distant, this may be a read error. V is TRBV9 and J is TRBJ1-1, with 7 nucleotides matching TRBD1. V lost 0 bases to trimming and J lost 5 bases; unmatched junction nucleotides: 10. This CDR3 has 16 amino acids. Germline assignment: CDR1 SGDLS and CDR2 YYNGEE. CDR3 coding DNA: TGTGCCAGCAGCGTAGGCTCGAAACAGGGGCTTACTGAAGCTTTCTTT. Translated: CASSVGSKQGLTEAFF. The full variable domain, rest sourced from reference TRBV9 and TRBJ1-1, is DSGVTQTPKHLITATGQRVTLRCSPRSGDLSVYWYQQSLDQGLQFLIQYYNGEERAKGNILERFSAQQFPDLHSELNLSSLELGDSALYFCASSVGSKQGLTEAFFGQGTRLTVV.

In this sample, this clonotype turned up many times. The V gene is TRBV18, the J gene TRBJ2-5, with TRBD2 matching over 10 bases. After removal of 3 bases from V and 4 bases from J, the junction contained 2 bases not matched to a gene. Germline V gene sequence: CDR1 KGHSH, CDR2 LQKENI. The CDR3 consists of 14 residues. The CDR3 region has the DNA TGTGCCAGCTCACCGAGCGGGAGGGCAGAGACCCAGTACTTC. Residues: CASSPSGRAETQYF.

This clonotype came up many times. This chain connects TRBV30 to TRBJ1-2; TRBD1 is a possible D gene (5 bases). CDR3 length: 13 amino acids. Germline lookup yields CDR1 GTSNPN and CDR2 SVGIG (reference sequence). V was clipped by 1 base and J by 4 bases, with 10 bases between them. CDR3 residues: CAWSAGTFYGYTF. CDR3 DNA: TGTGCCTGGAGTGCCGGGACTTTCTATGGCTACACCTTC.

A note on this clonotype: A single base separates this from a much larger clone, so it may be a read error. This chain joins TRBV20-1 and TRBJ2-1; the match to TRBD2 covers 8 bases. The V gene end was trimmed by 4 bases and the J gene end by 7 bases; junction bases not matched to a gene: 18. The CDR3 contains 17 residues. The germline V gene has CDR1 DFQATT and CDR2 SNEGSKA (reference sequence). The DNA for the CDR3 is TGCAGTGCTACGGGACCAGCGGGAGTAAAATTTATGAATGAGCAGTTCTTC. This gives the protein CSATGPAGVKFMNEQFF.

This clonotype was detected only once. The chain employs TRBV9 and TRBJ1-2; maybe TRBD1 (6 bases). This CDR3 is built from 14 residues. Germline CDR1 SGDLS, CDR2 YYNGEE. V was shortened by 5 bases and J by 5 bases, with 16 bases between the two germline ends. The CDR3 DNA reads TGTGCCAGCAGTATGGGACAATCGGGGTATGGCTACACCTTC. This codes for CASSMGQSGYGYTF.

Worth noting for this clonotype: A read error may explain this, as a much larger clone is one base away. The gene calls are TRBV27 and TRBJ2-6; 9 nucleotides align to TRBD1. This CDR3 is built from 16 residues. Germline values: CDR1 MNHEY, CDR2 SMNVEV (reference sequence). Trimming removed 8 bases from V and 1 base from J; junction bases left unmatched: 6. For the CDR3, the DNA is TGTGCCAGCCGGGACAGGGACTTGTCTGGGGCCAACGTCCTGACTTTC. Protein product: CASRDRDLSGANVLTF.

There are many counts of this clonotype. The chain couples TRBV3-1 to TRBJ1-3; D unresolved. Germline V gene sequence: CDR1 LGHDT, CDR2 YNNKEL (reference sequence). Trimming left V 1 base short and J 3 bases short, with 7 bases between. This CDR3 has 14 residues. CDR3 coding DNA: TGTGCCAGCAGCCAAGGGCAAGTTGGAAACACCATATATTTT. Translating gives CASSQGQVGNTIYF. Drawing the rest from reference TRBV3-1 and TRBJ1-3, the complete variable domain is DTAVSQTPKYLVTQMGNDKSIKCEQNLGHDTMYWYKQDSKKFLKIMFSYNNKELIINETVPNRFSPKSPDKAHLNLHINSLELGDSAVYFCASSQGQVGNTIYFGEGSWLTVV.

This chain connects TRBV2 to TRBJ2-7; 7 bases are shared with TRBD1. J was trimmed by 0 bases and V by 7 bases; bases with no gene match: 6. The CDR3 is 14 amino acids. The V gene's germline CDR1 is SNHLY and CDR2 FYNNEI. DNA of the CDR3: TGTGCCAGCAAGGGACAGACAACCTCCTACGAGCAGTACTTC. It translates to CASKGQTTSYEQYF.

This clonotype was counted many times. The J gene is TRBJ2-5, the V gene TRBV28; no definite D call. V lost 6 bases and J 4 bases, leaving 9 bases between the germline ends. This CDR3 has 12 residues. The germline V gene has CDR1 MDHEN and CDR2 SYDVKM. CDR3 protein: CASRTHRETQYF. CDR3 DNA sequence: TGTGCCAGCAGAACCCACAGAGAGACCCAGTACTTC.

This clonotype was recorded many times. This chain uses TRBV30 with TRBJ1-5; 10 positions agree with TRBD1. The germline V gene encodes CDR1 GTSNPN and CDR2 SVGIG (reference sequence). This CDR3 comprises 14 residues. V lost 5 bases to trimming and J lost 2 bases; unmatched junction nucleotides: 3. Here the CDR3 DNA reads TGTGCCTGGCCCGGGACAGGGGGCAATCAGCCCCAGCATTTT. Translated: CAWPGTGGNQPQHF.

This clonotype was found a few times. The genes are TRBV5-1 and TRBJ2-1; the D gene is possibly TRBD1 (5 bases). Trimming took off 0 bases at V and 5 bases at J, with 9 bases between the two ends. This CDR3 contains 14 residues. Germline V gene sequence: CDR1 SGHRS, CDR2 YFSETQ. The CDR3 DNA sequence: TGCGCCAGCAGCTTGGTTCAGGGCAACAATGAGCAGTTCTTC. It specifies CASSLVQGNNEQFF.

This clonotype was counted at least ten times. The V gene is TRBV6-2 or TRBV6-3, the J gene TRBJ2-1; TRBD2 agrees at 13 bases. The germline gives CDR1 MNHEY, CDR2 SVGEGT. The CDR3 has 16 residues. The junction had 4 bases not matched to a gene; V was cut back by 4 bases and J by 4 bases. The CDR3 coding sequence is TGTGCCAGCAGTTCTTGGACTAGCGGGAGATACAATGAGCAGTTCTTC. Protein product: CASSSWTSGRYNEQFF.

With respect to this clonotype: This sequence may be a read error, since a much larger clone differs from it by one base. This CDR3 is missing its conserved last phenylalanine or tryptophan, likely due to a read error. As DNA, the CDR3 is TGTGCCAGCAAGCGACTAGTATCCTACAATGAGCAGTTCCTC. Translating gives CASKRLVSYNEQFL. This chain joins TRBV6-1 and TRBJ2-1; D perhaps matches TRBD2 (6 bases). The V gene lost 7 bases and the J gene lost 1 base, with 11 bases spanning the gap. The CDR3 sequence is 14 residues long. The germline V gene encodes CDR1 MNHNS and CDR2 SASEGT.

This clonotype was found a few times. V gene TRBV7-9 combines with J gene TRBJ1-2; D gene ambiguous. From germline, CDR1 is SEHNR and CDR2 FQNEAQ (reference sequence). The V end was cut by 5 bases, the J end by 6 bases, with 19 bases between. This CDR3 contains 15 residues. The CDR3 nucleotides are TGTGCCAGCAGCCCGTTAAGGACCGTTTCAAATGGCTACACCTTC. It yields the protein CASSPLRTVSNGYTF.

The V call is TRBV9, the J call TRBJ2-7; 9 bases map to TRBD1. CDR3 length: 15 residues. With V trimmed by 0 bases and J by 4 bases, 5 bases remained unmatched. Germline V gene data show CDR1 as SGDLS and CDR2 as YYNGEE. The CDR3 sequence is CASSVDDRGLYEQYF. The CDR3 coding sequence is TGTGCCAGCAGCGTAGATGACAGGGGGTTGTACGAGCAGTACTTC.

This clonotype appeared a few times. The chain recombines TRBV10-3 with TRBJ2-7, with D perhaps TRBD1 or TRBD2 (5 bases each). The CDR3 is 14 residues long. The germline V gene encodes CDR1 ENHRY and CDR2 SYGVKD. The germline V and J ends were trimmed by 8 bases and 6 bases, with 20 bases remaining between them. The CDR3 region has the DNA TGTGCCATCGGTGTGGGACCGCCGCCGGTCGAGCAGTACTTC. It specifies CAIGVGPPPVEQYF.

Ten or more counts support this clonotype. This chain uses TRBV24-1 with TRBJ2-1; the D is unclear. CDR1 and CDR2 (germline): KGHDR, SFDVKD. CDR3 size: 11 residues. V lost 7 bases and J lost 9, with 9 bases in between. CDR3 sequence: CATRGMGEQFF. Here the CDR3 DNA reads TGTGCCACCAGAGGAATGGGTGAGCAGTTCTTC.

The chain combines TRBV29-1 with TRBJ1-3, with TRBD1 identical over 8 bases. CDR1 is SQVTM, CDR2 ANQGSEA, per germline. CDR3 length: 14 residues. Unmatched junction bases numbered 3, after V lost 5 bases and J lost 0 bases. The CDR3, as DNA: TGCAGCGTTCATACAGGGGGCTCTGGAAACACCATATATTTT. It codes for CSVHTGGSGNTIYF. Complete variable domain (other parts from reference TRBV29-1 and TRBJ1-3): SAVISQKPSRDICQRGTSLTIQCQVDSQVTMMFWYRQQPGQSLTLIATANQGSEATYESGFVIDKFPISRPNLTFSTLTVSNMSPEDSSIYLCSVHTGGSGNTIYFGEGSWLTVV.

This clonotype was picked up many times. V is TRBV5-1 and J is TRBJ2-5; possible D gene TRBD1, 5 bases. The V end lost 3 bases, the J end lost 2 bases, and 11 bases lay between the germline ends. From germline, CDR1 is SGHRS and CDR2 YFSETQ. The CDR3 sequence is 14 residues long. The CDR3 sequence: CASSWGAGQETQYF. CDR3 bases: TGCGCCAGCAGCTGGGGTGCAGGGCAAGAGACCCAGTACTTC.

This clonotype has ten or more counts. This chain joins TRBV10-3 and TRBJ2-5; a weak D match, TRBD1 (6 bases). The germline V gene has CDR1 ENHRY and CDR2 SYGVKD. V dropped 2 bases and J dropped 2 bases, with 6 bases sitting between them. The CDR3 extends over 13 amino acids. CDR3 protein: CAISEDRQETQYF. CDR3 coding DNA: TGTGCCATCAGTGAGGACAGGCAAGAGACCCAGTACTTC.